These 22 T cell receptor beta chains originate from one sample sequenced in a study of T cell clonotyping in hematopoietic cell transplantation. TCRdb's copy holds only in-frame clones and misses some; the assay was immunoSEQ multiplex PCR. The data contain about 47,000 clones, 80% to 85% of them singletons. The time point is: recipient sample about 28 days before transplant, after cytoreduction. The sample consisted of peripheral blood mononuclear cells, taken before stem cell transplant. These receptors were taken from a man aged 55-75 years with myelodysplastic syndrome. Some clones in this sample may be carry-over from other donors' samples.

This chain connects TRBV9 to TRBJ2-1; TRBD1 matches at 11 bases. Germline lookup yields CDR1 SGDLS and CDR2 YYNGEE. This CDR3 has 15 amino acids. The J segment lost 13 bases and the V segment lost 2 bases, leaving 11 bases of the junction unmatched. This CDR3 reads CASSVGQGAKREQFF. Here the CDR3 DNA reads TGTGCCAGCAGCGTCGGACAGGGGGCGAAAAGGGAACAGTTCTTC.

The chain is built from TRBV29-1 and TRBJ2-7, with D perhaps TRBD1 (6 bases). The CDR3 has 13 residues. The V and J ends lost 6 bases and 5 bases respectively, with 17 bases between them. CDR1 and CDR2 from the germline V gene are SQVTM and ANQGSEA. The chain's CDR3 is CSVTGGRTNEQYF. The DNA of the CDR3 is TGCAGCGTGACAGGTGGCCGTACTAACGAGCAGTACTTC.

This chain joins TRBV29-1 and TRBJ1-1; TRBD1 might be the D (5 bases). CDR1 and CDR2 (germline): SQVTM, ANQGSEA. V dropped 6 bases and J dropped 1 base, with 15 bases sitting between them. The CDR3 length is 14 residues. DNA for the CDR3: TGCAGCGTCCTAGAGGAGGGGACGAACACTGAAGCTTTCTTT. It specifies CSVLEEGTNTEAFF.

The genes are TRBV5-5 and TRBJ2-7; 7 positions agree with TRBD1. Germline V lookup: CDR1 SGHKS, CDR2 YYEKEE (reference sequence). This CDR3 contains 14 residues. Trimming took 3 bases from V and 1 from J; bases not matched to a gene: 4. CDR3 in amino acids: CASSWGTVSYEQYF. As DNA, the CDR3 is TGTGCCAGCAGCTGGGGGACAGTTTCCTACGAGCAGTACTTC.

The chain has TRBV2 and TRBJ1-2, with D maybe TRBD1 (5 bases). V was cut by 6 bases and J by 7 bases, with 18 bases left in between. The CDR3 loop spans 14 amino acids. Germline CDR1 SNHLY, CDR2 FYNNEI. The CDR3 loop is CASSSDSFYGGYTF. The CDR3 coding sequence is TGTGCCAGCAGCTCTGACAGTTTCTACGGTGGCTACACCTTC.

The chain couples TRBV18 to TRBJ1-2; D ambiguous. CDR3 length equals 15 residues. CDR1 KGHSH and CDR2 LQKENI come from the germline V gene. Trimming pared 8 bases from V and 3 bases from J, leaving 19 bases between. The CDR3 sequence is CASRVNLVADYGYTF. The CDR3 DNA sequence: TGTGCCAGCCGCGTTAATCTTGTTGCGGACTATGGCTACACCTTC.

The chain employs TRBV29-1 and TRBJ2-3; 8 nucleotides align to TRBD2. The trim removed 0 bases at V and 3 bases at J, leaving 5 bases unmatched. The CDR3 spans 15 residues. The germline gives CDR1 SQVTM, CDR2 ANQGSEA. CDR3 amino acids: CSVEEVAGRTDTQYF. The CDR3 DNA sequence: TGCAGCGTTGAAGAGGTAGCGGGGAGGACAGATACGCAGTATTTT.

The chain links TRBV28 to TRBJ2-3, with D perhaps TRBD2 (6 bases). Germline CDR1 and CDR2: MDHEN and SYDVKM. This CDR3 spans 15 amino acids. The V gene lost 6 bases and the J gene lost 4 bases, with 17 bases spanning the gap. The CDR3 spells CASSSRLELADTQYF. CDR3 nucleotide sequence: TGTGCCAGCAGCTCCCGACTAGAACTTGCAGATACGCAGTATTTT.

The chain combines TRBV6-6 with TRBJ2-7; either TRBD1 or TRBD2 may fit D (5 bases each). There are 15 residues in the CDR3. Per germline, CDR1 MNHNY and CDR2 SVGAGI (reference sequence). Trimming shortened V by 4 bases and J by 5 bases, and 18 bases separated the two germline ends. This CDR3 reads CASSFQGAGWDEQYF. DNA for the CDR3: TGTGCCAGCAGTTTTCAAGGGGCGGGTTGGGACGAGCAGTACTTC.

The chain links TRBV18 to TRBJ2-1, with D possibly being TRBD1 or TRBD2 (5 bases each). This CDR3 has 13 amino acids. CDR1 and CDR2 from the germline V gene are KGHSH and LQKENI. V lost 2 bases and J 7 bases, leaving 9 bases between the germline ends. The CDR3 DNA follows: TGTGCCAGCTCACCAAGCAGGGAGAATGAGCAGTTCTTC. It codes for CASSPSRENEQFF.

V gene TRBV7-2 combines with J gene TRBJ2-3, with a possible D match to TRBD2 (5 bases). CDR3 length equals 14 residues. Looked up from germline, CDR1 is SGHTA and CDR2 is FQGNSA. V lost 5 bases and J lost 0, with 9 bases in between. This chain's CDR3 is CASSVLASTDTQYF. The DNA for the CDR3 is TGTGCCAGCAGCGTCCTAGCAAGCACAGATACGCAGTATTTT. Combining the CDR3 with reference TRBV7-2 and TRBJ2-3 gives the whole variable domain GAGVSQSPSNKVTEKGKDVELRCDPISGHTALYWYRQSLGQGLEFLIYFQGNSAPDKSGLPSDRFSAERTGGSVSTLTIQRTQQEDSAVYLCASSVLASTDTQYFGPGTRLTVL.

This clone occurred a few times. The chain links TRBV7-6 to TRBJ2-1; D might be TRBD1 (6 bases). Trimming pared 2 bases from V and 1 base from J, leaving 18 bases between. CDR1 is SGHVS, CDR2 FNYEAQ, per germline. This CDR3 region has 18 residues. The CDR3 nucleotides are TGTGCCAGCAGCTTAAGAAGTACAGGGAAAAATTCCTACAATGAGCAGTTCTTC. Translated, it gives CASSLRSTGKNSYNEQFF. Combining the CDR3 with reference TRBV7-6 and TRBJ2-1 gives the whole variable domain GAGVSQSPRYKVTKRGQDVALRCDPISGHVSLYWYRQALGQGPEFLTYFNYEAQQDKSGLPNDRFSAERPEGSISTLTIQRTEQRDSAMYRCASSLRSTGKNSYNEQFFGPGTRLTVL.

The chain links TRBV7-2 to TRBJ2-1; perhaps TRBD2 as D (6 bases). This CDR3 region has 12 residues. CDR1 and CDR2 (germline): SGHTA, FQGNSA. Trimming removed 2 bases at V and 7 bases at J, with 6 bases between. This CDR3 reads CASSLRGNEQFF. The CDR3 coding sequence is TGTGCCAGCAGCTTACGGGGGAATGAGCAGTTCTTC.

The chain employs TRBV5-4 and TRBJ1-6, with unresolved D. The CDR3 contains 15 residues. The germline gives CDR1 SGHNT, CDR2 YYREEE (reference sequence). V lost 3 bases and J lost 4, with 11 bases in between. The CDR3 DNA sequence: TGTGCCAGCAGCTACGATAACAAGTATAATTCACCCCTCCACTTT. Its protein product is CASSYDNKYNSPLHF.

V is TRBV14 and J is TRBJ1-1; D remains ambiguous. Germline CDR1 reads SGHDN; CDR2 reads FVKESK. V gave up 0 bases and J gave up 5 bases, with 19 bases separating them. The CDR3 length is 17 residues. The CDR3 DNA reads TGTGCCAGCAGCCAAGAGATGGGGAGAGCTCGGAGGACTGAAGCTTTCTTT. It specifies CASSQEMGRARRTEAFF.

The gene calls are TRBV21-1 and TRBJ2-7; no check of the table's D call, TRBD1, against the DNA was made. TRBV21-1 is recorded as a pseudogene. CDR3 size: 16 residues. CDR3 sequence reads: CASSKEPDRSSYEQYF. The CDR3 DNA reads TGTGCCAGCAGCAAAGAGCCGGACAGGAGCTCCTACGAGCAGTACTTC.

The genes are TRBV6-5 and TRBJ1-4; D is uncertain. The germline V gene has CDR1 MNHEY and CDR2 SVGAGI. CDR3 length: 14 amino acids. V lost 8 bases and J 0 bases, leaving 10 bases between the germline ends. CDR3 protein: CASRMDPTNEKLFF. As DNA, the CDR3 is TGTGCCAGCCGCATGGATCCAACTAATGAAAAACTGTTTTTT.

The count of this clone is one. The gene calls are TRBV7-2 and TRBJ2-2, with 7 bases aligning to TRBD1. Looked up from germline, CDR1 is SGHTA and CDR2 is FQGNSA. The CDR3 runs 15 residues. V lost 5 bases to trimming and J lost 2 bases; unmatched junction nucleotides: 5. The CDR3 DNA reads TGTGCCAGCAGCAAAAGACAGGGTAACACCGGGGAGCTGTTTTTT. Translating gives CASSKRQGNTGELFF.

This clone showed up just once. The gene calls are TRBV29-1 and TRBJ1-1, with D possibly matching TRBD1 (5 bases). The CDR3 runs to 12 residues. Per the germline V gene, CDR1 is SQVTM and CDR2 is ANQGSEA. The V end lost 3 bases, the J end lost 5 bases, and 10 bases lay between the germline ends. The CDR3 DNA sequence: TGCAGCGTTGACCCAGGGCGGACTGAAGCTTTCTTT. Amino acids: CSVDPGRTEAFF. Using reference TRBV29-1 and TRBJ1-1 for the parts outside the CDR3, the full variable domain is SAVISQKPSRDICQRGTSLTIQCQVDSQVTMMFWYRQQPGQSLTLIATANQGSEATYESGFVIDKFPISRPNLTFSTLTVSNMSPEDSSIYLCSVDPGRTEAFFGQGTRLTVV.

V is TRBV5-1 and J is TRBJ2-2, with D perhaps assigned TRBD1 or TRBD2 (6 bases each). This CDR3 is built from 16 residues. The V and J ends lost 6 bases and 2 bases respectively, with 17 bases between them. Germline V gives CDR1 SGHRS, CDR2 YFSETQ. CDR3 loop: CASTRTGGSNTGELFF. Written as DNA, the CDR3 is TGCGCCAGCACCCGAACCGGGGGCAGTAACACCGGGGAGCTGTTTTTT.

V gene TRBV9 combines with J gene TRBJ1-6; D remains ambiguous. Germline CDR1 SGDLS, CDR2 YYNGEE. The CDR3 loop spans 13 amino acids. V lost 0 bases and J lost 10, with 8 bases in between. The DNA of the CDR3 is TGTGCCAGCAGCGTAGAGGGCGTCTCACCCCTCCACTTT. Amino acids: CASSVEGVSPLHF.

This clone was recorded once. V and J are TRBV7-2 and TRBJ2-7; 7 bases are shared with TRBD2. The V and J ends lost 2 bases and 0 bases, in that order; junction bases with no gene match: 4. This CDR3 spans 15 amino acids. Germline V gene lookup returns CDR1 SGHTA and CDR2 FQGNSA. Here the CDR3 reads CASSLLGGTSYEQYF. CDR3 in DNA: TGTGCCAGCAGCTTACTCGGGGGGACCTCCTACGAGCAGTACTTC.